The next 21 T cell receptor beta chains were all read from a single sample in a study of response to subunit inactivated influenza vaccine. TCRdb passed the RT-PCR reads through MiXCR, listing each CDR3 protein once. The table shows about 240,000 distinct CDR3 sequences, with 9.5% to 15% occurring only once. Sequenced material: non-naive T cells sorted from PBMCs, taken approximately 15 days before vaccination. Receptors were obtained from a man aged 45-65 years who received an inactivated influenza vaccine.

Only a few counts were recorded for this clonotype. V usage is TRBV28 and J usage is TRBJ1-5; TRBD1 matches 7 bases. With 6 bases clipped from V and 4 bases from J, the junction kept 6 bases outside the gene matches. The CDR3 totals 14 residues. The germline gives CDR1 MDHEN, CDR2 SYDVKM. Written as DNA, the CDR3 is TGTGCCAGCAGCTCGGGACAGACTAATCAGCCCCAGCATTTT. This gives the protein CASSSGQTNQPQHF.

The chain carries TRBV10-3 and TRBJ2-1; 11 bases align to TRBD2. The CDR3 length is 12 residues. With 10 bases clipped from V and 7 bases from J, the junction kept 3 bases outside the gene matches. Per germline, CDR1 ENHRY and CDR2 SYGVKD. For the CDR3, the DNA is TGTGCCACCTTAGCGGGAGGGAATGAGCAGTTCTTC. It translates to CATLAGGNEQFF.

This clonotype has only a few counts. The chain joins TRBV7-2 to TRBJ2-5; D call uncertain. Trimming pared 3 bases from V and 4 bases from J, leaving 9 bases between. Germline V gives CDR1 SGHTA, CDR2 FQGNSA. CDR3 size: 13 residues. The DNA for the CDR3 is TGTGCCAGCAGCTTGCCCAAGGCAGAGACCCAGTACTTC. This gives the protein CASSLPKAETQYF. Looking up the rest from reference TRBV7-2 and TRBJ2-5 gives the full variable domain: GAGVSQSPSNKVTEKGKDVELRCDPISGHTALYWYRQSLGQGLEFLIYFQGNSAPDKSGLPSDRFSAERTGGSVSTLTIQRTQQEDSAVYLCASSLPKAETQYFGPGTRLLVL.

The chain couples TRBV4-3 to TRBJ2-3; 10 bases map to TRBD2. The junction had 4 bases not matched to a gene; V was cut back by 1 base and J by 6 bases. In germline, CDR1 is LGHNA, CDR2 YSLEER. The CDR3 runs 15 residues. As DNA, the CDR3 is TGCGCCAGCAGCCAAGGAATTAGCGGGGGGGATACGCAGTATTTT. This translates into CASSQGISGGDTQYF.

This chain connects TRBV19 to TRBJ2-2, with D tentatively TRBD1 (6 bases). This CDR3 comprises 15 residues. V dropped 6 bases and J dropped 3 bases, with 14 bases sitting between them. Germline V gene data show CDR1 as LNHDA and CDR2 as SQIVND (reference sequence). CDR3 amino acids: CASRKTSGDTGELFF. The CDR3, as DNA: TGTGCCAGTAGGAAAACGTCAGGGGACACCGGGGAGCTGTTTTTT.

V usage is TRBV9 and J usage is TRBJ1-2; the match to TRBD1 covers 9 bases. The CDR3 is 17 amino acids. Per germline, CDR1 SGDLS and CDR2 YYNGEE. The junction had 7 bases not matched to a gene; V was cut back by 0 bases and J by 1 base. The CDR3 bases are TGTGCCAGCAGCGTAGAACGGGGGACAGGGATTAACTATGGCTACACCTTC. Translating gives CASSVERGTGINYGYTF.

This clonotype has a handful of counts. The chain combines TRBV10-3 with TRBJ1-4; TRBD1 is a possible D gene (5 bases). V dropped 8 bases and J dropped 3 bases, with 13 bases sitting between them. Germline assignment: CDR1 ENHRY and CDR2 SYGVKD. There are 14 residues in the CDR3. The CDR3 protein is CAIRNPGPNEKLFF. CDR3 DNA sequence: TGTGCCATCCGAAACCCAGGGCCTAATGAAAAACTGTTTTTT.

This clonotype occurred a few times. The rearrangement links TRBV6-5 to TRBJ2-7; D perhaps matches TRBD1 (5 bases). V lost 2 bases to trimming and J lost 1 base, with 18 bases between them. Germline-derived CDR1 and CDR2 are MNHEY and SVGAGI. CDR3 length equals 17 residues. For the CDR3, the DNA is TGTGCCAGCAGTTACCGACCAAGGGGCCATACTTCCTACGAGCAGTACTTC. Protein product: CASSYRPRGHTSYEQYF.

This clonotype was recorded at least ten times. The chain employs TRBV3-1 and TRBJ2-7; D is possibly TRBD1 or TRBD2 (5 bases each). Per germline, CDR1 LGHDT and CDR2 YNNKEL (reference sequence). The CDR3 covers 11 residues. Trimming removed 9 bases from V and 4 bases from J, with 10 bases in between. CDR3 sequence reads: CASGTEYEQYF. CDR3 DNA: TGTGCCAGTGGGACGGAGTACGAGCAGTACTTC.

On this clonotype: A much more abundant neighbour one base away suggests this may be a read error. The J gene is TRBJ2-3, the V gene TRBV3-1; the match to TRBD2 covers 9 bases. This CDR3 has 15 amino acids. Germline-derived CDR1 and CDR2 are LGHDT and YNNKEL (reference sequence). The CDR3 region has the DNA TGTGCCGGCAGTACAAGCGGGGGGTTGACAGATACGCAGTATTTT. As protein: CAGSTSGGLTDTQYF.

This rearrangement joins TRBV7-8 to TRBJ1-2; weak D call: TRBD1 (5 bases). The germline V and J ends were trimmed by 5 bases and 7 bases, with 14 bases remaining between them. The CDR3 is 13 residues long. Germline CDR1 reads SGHVS; CDR2 reads FQNEAQ. CDR3 loop: CASSPRQGGGYTF. The CDR3 nucleotides read TGTGCCAGCAGCCCTCGCCAGGGAGGTGGCTACACCTTC.

J is TRBJ2-5 and V is TRBV20-1; TRBD2 aligns across 10 bases. The germline gives CDR1 DFQATT, CDR2 SNEGSKA (reference sequence). V was pared by 0 bases and J by 9 bases, with 10 bases of the junction left unmatched. The CDR3 is 15 amino acids. The DNA for the CDR3 is TGCAGTGCTAGAGATAGAGCGGGGGGGAGCTCGGCCCAGTACTTC. Translation gives CSARDRAGGSSAQYF.

This chain links TRBV5-1 with TRBJ2-7, with 9 bases that match TRBD1. CDR1 is SGHRS and CDR2 is YFSETQ in the germline V gene. The CDR3 spans 14 residues. The trim removed 2 bases at V and 7 bases at J, leaving 7 bases unmatched. CDR3 coding DNA: TGCGCCAGCAGCTTCGGGACAGGGTATGGTGAGCAGTACTTC. This gives the protein CASSFGTGYGEQYF.

This clonotype has a handful of counts. J is TRBJ2-1 and V is TRBV9, with D perhaps TRBD1 (6 bases). Trimming left V 3 bases short and J 3 bases short, with 16 bases between. Per germline, CDR1 SGDLS and CDR2 YYNGEE. The length of the CDR3 is 16 residues. The CDR3 DNA reads TGTGCCAGCAGCGGGACGACAGGTCACGGCTACAATGAGCAGTTCTTC. It is translated as CASSGTTGHGYNEQFF. Full variable domain (rest looked up from reference TRBV9 and TRBJ2-1): DSGVTQTPKHLITATGQRVTLRCSPRSGDLSVYWYQQSLDQGLQFLIQYYNGEERAKGNILERFSAQQFPDLHSELNLSSLELGDSALYFCASSGTTGHGYNEQFFGPGTRLTVL.

V is TRBV7-2 and J is TRBJ2-3; D possibly corresponds to TRBD2 (6 bases). Looked up from germline, CDR1 is SGHTA and CDR2 is FQGNSA. The CDR3 contains 17 residues. The V end lost 2 bases, the J end lost 4 bases, and 19 bases lay between the germline ends. The CDR3 DNA reads TGTGCCAGCAGCTTATCGCGCGGGATAATTGGGGCAGATACGCAGTATTTT. Amino acid sequence: CASSLSRGIIGADTQYF.

CDR3 loop: CASSLRSRDTRYEQYF. The CDR3 region has the DNA TGTGCCAGCAGTTTACGAAGCCGGGACACGCGTTACGAGCAGTACTTC. The chain links TRBV28 to TRBJ2-7; perhaps TRBD1 as D (6 bases). Trimming left V 2 bases short and J 4 bases short, with 18 bases between. The germline CDR1 and CDR2 sequences are MDHEN and SYDVKM. This CDR3 spans 16 amino acids.

This clonotype has a handful of counts. The gene calls are TRBV18 and TRBJ2-5; D is undetermined. The germline V and J ends were trimmed by 2 bases and 5 bases, with 12 bases remaining between them. Germline values: CDR1 KGHSH, CDR2 LQKENI. The CDR3 is 14 amino acids. The CDR3: CASSPGVLSETQYF. The CDR3 coding sequence is TGTGCCAGCTCACCAGGTGTTCTGTCGGAGACCCAGTACTTC.

Many counts were recorded for this clonotype. The rearrangement joins TRBV5-1 to TRBJ2-5; D possibly corresponds to TRBD1 (5 bases). V lost 0 bases to trimming and J lost 3 bases, with 9 bases between them. The CDR3 is 14 amino acids. The germline V gene has CDR1 SGHRS and CDR2 YFSETQ. The CDR3 DNA sequence: TGCGCCAGCAGCTTGGGACAGCCAAAAGAGACCCAGTACTTC. Translated, it gives CASSLGQPKETQYF.

The CDR3 here is CASSEGVVLMVGQGTYEQYF. The CDR3, as DNA: TGTGCCAGCAGTGAAGGGGTGGTACTTATGGTGGGACAGGGAACCTACGAGCAGTACTTC. The rearrangement links TRBV6-1 to TRBJ2-7; 9 nucleotides line up with TRBD1. The CDR3 spans 20 residues. Looked up from germline, CDR1 is MNHNS and CDR2 is SASEGT. The J segment lost 2 bases and the V segment lost 1 base, leaving 18 bases of the junction unmatched.

About this clonotype itself: This sequence may be a read error, since a much larger clone differs from it by one base. The gene calls are TRBV5-1 and TRBJ2-3, with D hard to call. This CDR3 comprises 12 residues. Germline V lookup: CDR1 SGHRS, CDR2 YFSETQ. The CDR3 here is CASSPNLDTLYF. In DNA, the CDR3 is TGCGCCAGCAGCCCCAATTTAGATACGCTGTATTTT.

This clonotype appeared many times. The chain has TRBV2 and TRBJ2-1; D gene unclear. Trimming shortened V by 3 bases and J by 4 bases, and 13 bases separated the two germline ends. The germline gives CDR1 SNHLY, CDR2 FYNNEI. The CDR3 runs to 15 residues. CDR3 nucleotides: TGTGCCAGCAGTGACCACCAGCGTAGGTACAATGAGCAGTTCTTC. This sequence encodes CASSDHQRRYNEQFF.